This record covers a single TCR beta chain. Its cognate antigen is unknown. CDR3 length: 16 residues. Trimming left V 4 bases short and J 3 bases short, with 19 bases between. Per germline, CDR1 SEHNR and CDR2 FQNEAQ (reference sequence). The sample comes from a study of cytomegalovirus exposure and HLA in healthy donors. Overall study findings and caveats: As a later analysis showed, a missense DCLRE1C variant was linked to trimming of TCR beta V- and J-genes. The classifier, whose performance was assessed in both the original and validation cohorts, reportedly diagnosed cytomegalovirus status with high specificity and sensitivity.

PCR used 60 Vbeta primers and 13 Jbeta primers. In the source study's methods: Some 10 million shared chains were among the roughly 80 million unique TCR beta chains that a later analysis counted. TCRdb's table, derived via immunoSEQ multiplex PCR, lists solely in-frame clones and lacks some. V, J and clone size reflect that table, while D and trimming were determined from the DNA. The sample data list 100,000 to 150,000 clones. The chain uses TRBV7-9 and TRBJ2-7; a weak D match, TRBD1 (6 bases). What was sequenced was PBMCs. This clonotype was sampled from a man aged 35 to 55 in good health and CMV-seronegative. The CDR3 here is CASSSPSTGQRYEQYF. CDR3 bases: TGTGCCAGCAGCTCCCCTAGCACCGGACAGCGCTACGAGCAGTACTTC.